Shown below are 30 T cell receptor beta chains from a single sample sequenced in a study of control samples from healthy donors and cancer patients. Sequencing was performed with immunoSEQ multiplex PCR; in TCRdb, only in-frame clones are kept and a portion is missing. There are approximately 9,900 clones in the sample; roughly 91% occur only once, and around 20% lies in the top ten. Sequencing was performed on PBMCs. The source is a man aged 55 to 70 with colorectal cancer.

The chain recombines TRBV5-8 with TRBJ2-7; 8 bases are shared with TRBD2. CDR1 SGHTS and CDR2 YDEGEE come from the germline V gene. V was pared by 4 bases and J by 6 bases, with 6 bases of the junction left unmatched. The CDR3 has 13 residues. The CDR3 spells CASSHGGDVEQYF. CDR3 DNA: TGTGCCAGCAGCCACGGGGGGGACGTCGAGCAGTACTTC.

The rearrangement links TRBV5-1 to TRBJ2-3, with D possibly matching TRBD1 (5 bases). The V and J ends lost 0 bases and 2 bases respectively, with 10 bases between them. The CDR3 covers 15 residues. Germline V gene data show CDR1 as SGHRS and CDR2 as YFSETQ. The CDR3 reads CASSLVVGHTDTQYF. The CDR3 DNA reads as TGCGCCAGCAGCTTGGTTGTGGGGCACACAGATACGCAGTATTTT.

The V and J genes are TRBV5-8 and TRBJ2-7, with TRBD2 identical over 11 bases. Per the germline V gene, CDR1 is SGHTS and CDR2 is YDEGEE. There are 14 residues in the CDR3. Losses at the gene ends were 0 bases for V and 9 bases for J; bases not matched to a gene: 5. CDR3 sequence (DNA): TGTGCCAGCAGCTTGGGGGCCGGGACTAGCGGGCAGTACTTC. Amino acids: CASSLGAGTSGQYF.

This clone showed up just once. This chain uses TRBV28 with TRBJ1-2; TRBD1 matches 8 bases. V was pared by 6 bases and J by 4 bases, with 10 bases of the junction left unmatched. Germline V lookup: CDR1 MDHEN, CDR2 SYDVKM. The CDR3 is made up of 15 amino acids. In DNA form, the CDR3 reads TGTGCCAGCAGGATAACGACAGGGGCCGGCTATGGCTACACCTTC. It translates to CASRITTGAGYGYTF.

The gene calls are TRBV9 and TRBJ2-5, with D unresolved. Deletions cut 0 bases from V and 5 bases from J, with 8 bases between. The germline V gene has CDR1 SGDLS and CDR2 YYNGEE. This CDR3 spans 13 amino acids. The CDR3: CASSVVQGETQYF. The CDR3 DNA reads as TGTGCCAGCAGCGTAGTGCAAGGGGAGACCCAGTACTTC.

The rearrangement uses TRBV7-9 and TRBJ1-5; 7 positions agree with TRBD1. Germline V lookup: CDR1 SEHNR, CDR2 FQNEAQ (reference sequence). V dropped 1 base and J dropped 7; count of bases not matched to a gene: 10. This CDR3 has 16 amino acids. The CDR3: CASSLGAGGPRQPQHF. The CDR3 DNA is TGTGCCAGCAGCTTAGGGGCAGGGGGGCCTAGGCAGCCCCAGCATTTT.

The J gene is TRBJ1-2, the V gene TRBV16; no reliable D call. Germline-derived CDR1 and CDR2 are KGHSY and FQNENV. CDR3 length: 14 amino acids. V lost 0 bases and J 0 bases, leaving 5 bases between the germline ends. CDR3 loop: CASSQSRANYGYTF. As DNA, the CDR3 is TGTGCCAGCAGCCAATCGCGAGCTAACTATGGCTACACCTTC.

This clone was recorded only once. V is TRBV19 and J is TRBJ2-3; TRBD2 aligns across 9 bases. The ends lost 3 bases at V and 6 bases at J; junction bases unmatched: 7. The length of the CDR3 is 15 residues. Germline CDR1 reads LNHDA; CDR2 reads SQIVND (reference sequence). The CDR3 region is CASSMGAGGSDTQYF. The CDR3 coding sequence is TGTGCCAGTAGTATGGGAGCGGGGGGATCGGATACGCAGTATTTT.

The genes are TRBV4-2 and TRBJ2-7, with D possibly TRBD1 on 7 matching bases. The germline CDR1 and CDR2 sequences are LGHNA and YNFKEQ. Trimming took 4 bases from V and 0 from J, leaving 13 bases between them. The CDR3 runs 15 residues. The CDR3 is CASSRAGQSSYEQYF. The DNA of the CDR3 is TGTGCCAGCAGCCGGGCGGGACAGAGCTCCTACGAGCAGTACTTC.

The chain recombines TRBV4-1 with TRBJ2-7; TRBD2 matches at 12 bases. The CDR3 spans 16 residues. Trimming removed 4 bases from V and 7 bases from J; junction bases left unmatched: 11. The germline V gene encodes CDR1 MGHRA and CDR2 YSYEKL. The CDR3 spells CASSLRRTSGAREQYF. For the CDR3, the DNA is TGCGCCAGCAGCCTAAGACGGACTAGCGGGGCCCGAGAGCAGTACTTC.

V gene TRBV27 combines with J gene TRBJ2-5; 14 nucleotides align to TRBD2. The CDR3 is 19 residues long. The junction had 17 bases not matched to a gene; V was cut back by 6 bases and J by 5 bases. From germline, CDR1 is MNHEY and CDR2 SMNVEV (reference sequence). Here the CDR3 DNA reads TGTGCCAGCAGCCTAGGACTAGCGGGGGGTATTGGCCCGTACGAGACCCAGTACTTC. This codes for CASSLGLAGGIGPYETQYF.

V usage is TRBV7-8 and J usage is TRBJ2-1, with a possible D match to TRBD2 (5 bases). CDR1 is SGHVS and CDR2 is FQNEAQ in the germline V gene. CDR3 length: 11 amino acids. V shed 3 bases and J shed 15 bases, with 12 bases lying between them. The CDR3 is CASSFGIFLFF. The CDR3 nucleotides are TGTGCCAGCAGCTTCGGGATCTTCCTGTTCTTC.

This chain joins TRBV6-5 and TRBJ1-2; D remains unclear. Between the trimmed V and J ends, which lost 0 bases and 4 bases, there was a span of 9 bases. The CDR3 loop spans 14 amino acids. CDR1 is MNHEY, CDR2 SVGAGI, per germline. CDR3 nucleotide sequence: TGTGCCAGCAGTTACTCCTGGACGGCCTATGGCTACACCTTC. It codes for CASSYSWTAYGYTF.

The DNA of the CDR3 is TGTGCCAGCAGTCCCATAAGAATTTCCGGGGAGCTGTTTTTT. Translation: CASSPIRISGELFF. J is TRBJ2-2 and V is TRBV3-1 (or the pseudogene TRBV3-2); D ambiguous. The length of the CDR3 is 14 residues. Trimming stripped 6 bases from V and 6 bases from J, with 14 bases between. The germline gives CDR1 LGHDT, CDR2 YNNKEL (reference sequence).

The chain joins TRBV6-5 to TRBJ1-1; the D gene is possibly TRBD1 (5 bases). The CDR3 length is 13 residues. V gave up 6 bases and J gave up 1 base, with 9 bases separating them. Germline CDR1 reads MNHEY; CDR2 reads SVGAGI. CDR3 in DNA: TGTGCCAGCAGCGGTGACAGGAACACTGAAGCTTTCTTT. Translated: CASSGDRNTEAFF.

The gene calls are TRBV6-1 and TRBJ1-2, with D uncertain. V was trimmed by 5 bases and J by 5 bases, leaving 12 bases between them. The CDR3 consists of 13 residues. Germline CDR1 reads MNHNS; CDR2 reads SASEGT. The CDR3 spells CASSYTESYGYTF. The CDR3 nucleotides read TGTGCCAGCAGTTATACCGAATCTTATGGCTACACCTTC.

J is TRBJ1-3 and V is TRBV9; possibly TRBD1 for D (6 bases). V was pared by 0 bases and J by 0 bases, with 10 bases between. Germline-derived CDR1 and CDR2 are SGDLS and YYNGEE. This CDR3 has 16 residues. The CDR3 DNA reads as TGTGCCAGCAGCGTAGGGGGGGCCCTCTCTGGAAACACCATATATTTT. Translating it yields CASSVGGALSGNTIYF. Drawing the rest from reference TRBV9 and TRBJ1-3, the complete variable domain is DSGVTQTPKHLITATGQRVTLRCSPRSGDLSVYWYQQSLDQGLQFLIQYYNGEERAKGNILERFSAQQFPDLHSELNLSSLELGDSALYFCASSVGGALSGNTIYFGEGSWLTVV.

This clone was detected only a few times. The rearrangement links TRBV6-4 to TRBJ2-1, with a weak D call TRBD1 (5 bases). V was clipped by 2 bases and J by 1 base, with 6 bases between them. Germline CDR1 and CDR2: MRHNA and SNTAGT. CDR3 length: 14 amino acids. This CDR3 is CASSDGQSYNEQFF. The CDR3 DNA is TGTGCCAGCAGTGACGGACAATCCTACAATGAGCAGTTCTTC.

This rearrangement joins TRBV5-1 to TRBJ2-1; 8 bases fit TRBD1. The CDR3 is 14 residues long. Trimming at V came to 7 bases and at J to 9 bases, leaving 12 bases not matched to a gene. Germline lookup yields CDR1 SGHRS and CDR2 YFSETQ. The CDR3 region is CASGPGQGLSEQFF. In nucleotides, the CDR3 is TGCGCCAGCGGCCCAGGACAGGGACTTAGTGAGCAGTTCTTC.

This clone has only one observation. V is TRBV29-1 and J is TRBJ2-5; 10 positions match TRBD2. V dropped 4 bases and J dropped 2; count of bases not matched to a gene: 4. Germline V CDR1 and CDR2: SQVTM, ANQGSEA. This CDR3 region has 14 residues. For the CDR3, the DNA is TGCAGCGTTGCCCTAGCGGGGGTTCAAGAGACCCAGTACTTC. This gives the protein CSVALAGVQETQYF.

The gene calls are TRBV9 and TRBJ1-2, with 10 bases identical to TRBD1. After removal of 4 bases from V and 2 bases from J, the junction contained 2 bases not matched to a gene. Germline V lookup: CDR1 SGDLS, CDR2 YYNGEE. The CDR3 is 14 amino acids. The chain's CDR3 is CASSTDRGNYGYTF. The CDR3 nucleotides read TGTGCCAGCAGCACGGACAGGGGGAACTATGGCTACACCTTC.

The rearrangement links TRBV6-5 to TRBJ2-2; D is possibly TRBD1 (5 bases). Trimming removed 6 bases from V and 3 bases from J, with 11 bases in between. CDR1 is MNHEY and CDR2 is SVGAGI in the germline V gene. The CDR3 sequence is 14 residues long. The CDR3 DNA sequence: TGTGCCAGCAGCCAAGACAGTTACACCGGGGAGCTGTTTTTT. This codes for CASSQDSYTGELFF.

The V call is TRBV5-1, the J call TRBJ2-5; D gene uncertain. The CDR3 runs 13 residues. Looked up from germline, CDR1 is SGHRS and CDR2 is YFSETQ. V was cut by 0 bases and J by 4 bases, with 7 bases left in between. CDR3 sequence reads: CASSLVGPETQYF. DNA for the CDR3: TGCGCCAGCAGCTTGGTGGGTCCAGAGACCCAGTACTTC.

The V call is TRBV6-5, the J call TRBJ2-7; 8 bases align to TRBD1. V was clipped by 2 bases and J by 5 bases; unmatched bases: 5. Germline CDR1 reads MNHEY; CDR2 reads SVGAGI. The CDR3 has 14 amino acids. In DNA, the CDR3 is TGTGCCAGCAGTTACGTTCCAGGGGGCGACGAGCAGTACTTC. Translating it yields CASSYVPGGDEQYF.

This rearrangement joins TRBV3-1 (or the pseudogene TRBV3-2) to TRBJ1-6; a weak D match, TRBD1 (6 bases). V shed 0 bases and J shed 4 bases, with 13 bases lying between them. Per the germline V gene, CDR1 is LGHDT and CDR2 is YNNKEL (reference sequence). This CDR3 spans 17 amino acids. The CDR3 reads CASSQEQGSRYNSPLHF. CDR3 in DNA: TGTGCCAGCAGCCAAGAACAGGGATCTCGGTATAATTCACCCCTCCACTTT.

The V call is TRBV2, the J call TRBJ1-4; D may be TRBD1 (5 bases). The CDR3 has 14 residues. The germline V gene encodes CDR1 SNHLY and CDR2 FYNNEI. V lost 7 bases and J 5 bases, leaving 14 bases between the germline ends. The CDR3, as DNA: TGTGCCAGCACCCCGCAGAGACAGAATGAAAAACTGTTTTTT. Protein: CASTPQRQNEKLFF.

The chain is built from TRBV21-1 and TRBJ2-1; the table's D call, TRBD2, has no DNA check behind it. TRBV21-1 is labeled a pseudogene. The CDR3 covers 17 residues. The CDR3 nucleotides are TGTGCCAGCAGCAAAGTCAGGAGGCAAACCTTTCTCAATGAGCAGTTCTTC. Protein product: CASSKVRRQTFLNEQFF.

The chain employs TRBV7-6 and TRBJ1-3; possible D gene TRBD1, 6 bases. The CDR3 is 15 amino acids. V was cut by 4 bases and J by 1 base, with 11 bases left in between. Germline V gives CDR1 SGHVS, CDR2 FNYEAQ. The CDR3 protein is CASSSQTGSGNTIYF. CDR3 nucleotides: TGTGCCAGCAGCTCCCAAACAGGGTCTGGAAACACCATATATTTT.

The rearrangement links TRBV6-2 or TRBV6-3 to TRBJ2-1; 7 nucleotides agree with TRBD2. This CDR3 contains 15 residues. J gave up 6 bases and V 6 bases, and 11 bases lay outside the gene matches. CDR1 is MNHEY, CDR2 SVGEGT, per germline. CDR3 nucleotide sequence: TGTGCCAGCAGCCTCGGCGGGGGTATTCTCAATGAGCAGTTCTTC. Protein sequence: CASSLGGGILNEQFF.

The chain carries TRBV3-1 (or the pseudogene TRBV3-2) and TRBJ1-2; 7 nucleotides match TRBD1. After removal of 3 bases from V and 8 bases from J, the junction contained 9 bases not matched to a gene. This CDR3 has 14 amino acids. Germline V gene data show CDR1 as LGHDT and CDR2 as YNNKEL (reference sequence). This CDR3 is CASSQSRGSLGYTF. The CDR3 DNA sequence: TGTGCCAGCAGCCAGAGCAGGGGGTCTTTAGGCTACACCTTC.